Detailed here is one T cell receptor (beta chain). Germline V gives CDR1 SEHNR, CDR2 FQNEAQ (reference sequence). V lost 1 base to trimming and J lost 4 bases, with 5 bases between them. The CDR3 is made up of 13 amino acids. The data originate from a study of blood T cell repertoires in COVID-19. About the research overall: COVID-19 samples, acute and convalescent, were from the United States, Italy and Spain. The cDNA or gDNA used as material had been derived from T cells, B-cell-depleted T cells, or PBMCs.

Per the study methods: Reference gene primer amplification yielded estimated nucleated cell counts. Produced via immunoSEQ multiplex PCR; TCRdb's table is partial and in-frame only. The V and J calls and clone size are taken from that table; D and trimming were inferred from the DNA. The sample has approximately 160,000 clones; approximately 91% are singletons. The chain recombines TRBV7-9 with TRBJ1-5; D is unresolved. Specimen: peripheral blood. This sequence originates from a man aged 50 to 59 with acute or convalescent COVID-19. This CDR3 is CASSLGANQPQHF. CDR3 nucleotide sequence: TGTGCCAGCAGCTTAGGCGCAAATCAGCCCCAGCATTTT.